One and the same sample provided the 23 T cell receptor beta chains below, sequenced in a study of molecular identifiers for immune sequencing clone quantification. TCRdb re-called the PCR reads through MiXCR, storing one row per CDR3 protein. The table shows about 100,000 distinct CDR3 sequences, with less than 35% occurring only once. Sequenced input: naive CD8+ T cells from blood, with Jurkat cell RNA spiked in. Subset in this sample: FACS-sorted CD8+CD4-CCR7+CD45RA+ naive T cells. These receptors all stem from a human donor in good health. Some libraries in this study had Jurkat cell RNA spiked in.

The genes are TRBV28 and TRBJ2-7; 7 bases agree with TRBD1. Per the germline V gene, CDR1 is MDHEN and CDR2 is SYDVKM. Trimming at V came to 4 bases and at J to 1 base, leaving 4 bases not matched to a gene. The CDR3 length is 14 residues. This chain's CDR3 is CASSSDRVSYEQYF. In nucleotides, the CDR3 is TGTGCCAGCAGTTCCGACAGGGTTTCCTACGAGCAGTACTTC.

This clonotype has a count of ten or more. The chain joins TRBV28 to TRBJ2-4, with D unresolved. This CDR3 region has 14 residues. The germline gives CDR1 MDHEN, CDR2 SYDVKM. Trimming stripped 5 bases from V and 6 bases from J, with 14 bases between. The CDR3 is CASSPSQYLNIQYF. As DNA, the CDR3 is TGTGCCAGCAGTCCTTCCCAGTATCTAAACATTCAGTACTTC.

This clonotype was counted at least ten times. As DNA, the CDR3 is TGTGCCAGCAGCTTAACTAGCGGGATAACAGATACGCAGTATTTT. Its protein product is CASSLTSGITDTQYF. This rearrangement joins TRBV7-9 to TRBJ2-3; TRBD2 matches 10 bases. CDR1 and CDR2 (germline): SEHNR, FQNEAQ (reference sequence). The CDR3 spans 15 residues. Trimming removed 2 bases from V and 3 bases from J; junction bases left unmatched: 2.

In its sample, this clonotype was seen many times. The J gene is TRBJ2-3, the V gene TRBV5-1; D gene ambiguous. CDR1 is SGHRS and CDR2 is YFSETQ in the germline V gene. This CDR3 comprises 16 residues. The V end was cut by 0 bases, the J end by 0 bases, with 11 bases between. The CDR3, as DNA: TGCGCCAGCAGCTTGGAAGGACGTCCTAGCACAGATACGCAGTATTTT. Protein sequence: CASSLEGRPSTDTQYF.

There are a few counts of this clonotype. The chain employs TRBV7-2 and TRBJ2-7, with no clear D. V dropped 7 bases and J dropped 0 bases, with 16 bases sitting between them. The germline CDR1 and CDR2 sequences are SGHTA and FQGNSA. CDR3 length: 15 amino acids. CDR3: CASIKPDKSSYEQYF. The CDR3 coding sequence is TGTGCCAGCATCAAGCCCGACAAAAGCTCCTACGAGCAGTACTTC.

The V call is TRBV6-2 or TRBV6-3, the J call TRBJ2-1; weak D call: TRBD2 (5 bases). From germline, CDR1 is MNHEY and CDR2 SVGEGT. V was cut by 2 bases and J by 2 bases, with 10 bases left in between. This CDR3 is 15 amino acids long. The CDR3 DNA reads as TGTGCCAGCAGTTACAGAGCGGTCACCTACAATGAGCAGTTCTTC. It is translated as CASSYRAVTYNEQFF.

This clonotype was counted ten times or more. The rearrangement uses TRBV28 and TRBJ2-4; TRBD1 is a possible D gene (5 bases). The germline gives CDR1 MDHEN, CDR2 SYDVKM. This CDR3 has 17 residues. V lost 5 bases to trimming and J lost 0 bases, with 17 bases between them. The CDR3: CASSLRQTLIAKNIQYF. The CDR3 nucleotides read TGTGCCAGCAGTCTTCGACAGACCCTAATAGCCAAAAACATTCAGTACTTC. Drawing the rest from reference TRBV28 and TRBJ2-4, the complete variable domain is DVKVTQSSRYLVKRTGEKVFLECVQDMDHENMFWYRQDPGLGLRLIYFSYDVKMKEKGDIPEGYSVSREKKERFSLILESASTNQTSMYLCASSLRQTLIAKNIQYFGAGTRLSVL.

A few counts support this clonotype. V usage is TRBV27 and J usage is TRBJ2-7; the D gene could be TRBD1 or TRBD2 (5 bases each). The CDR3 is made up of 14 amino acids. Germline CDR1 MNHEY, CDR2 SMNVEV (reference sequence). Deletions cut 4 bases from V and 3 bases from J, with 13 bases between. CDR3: CASSSGASSYEQYF. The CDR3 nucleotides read TGTGCCAGCAGTTCCGGGGCTAGCAGCTACGAGCAGTACTTC.

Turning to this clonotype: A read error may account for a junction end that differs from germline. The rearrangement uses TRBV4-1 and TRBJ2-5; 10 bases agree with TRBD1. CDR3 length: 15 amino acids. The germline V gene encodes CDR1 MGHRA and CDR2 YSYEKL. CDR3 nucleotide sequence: TGCGCCGGCAGCCAAGACAGGGGGCTGTTTGAGACCCAGTACTTC. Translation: CAGSQDRGLFETQYF.

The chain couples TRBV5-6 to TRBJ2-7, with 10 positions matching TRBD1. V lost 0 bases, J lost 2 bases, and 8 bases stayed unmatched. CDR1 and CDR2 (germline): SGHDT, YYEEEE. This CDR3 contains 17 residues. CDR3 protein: CASSLGGRDRGPYEQYF. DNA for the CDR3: TGTGCCAGCAGCTTGGGTGGCCGGGACAGGGGCCCCTACGAGCAGTACTTC.

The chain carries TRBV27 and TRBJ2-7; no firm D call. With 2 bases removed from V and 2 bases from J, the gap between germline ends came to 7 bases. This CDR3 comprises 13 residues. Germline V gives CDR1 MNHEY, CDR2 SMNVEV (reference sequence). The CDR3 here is CASSLQSPYEQYF. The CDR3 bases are TGTGCCAGCAGTTTACAAAGTCCCTACGAGCAGTACTTC.

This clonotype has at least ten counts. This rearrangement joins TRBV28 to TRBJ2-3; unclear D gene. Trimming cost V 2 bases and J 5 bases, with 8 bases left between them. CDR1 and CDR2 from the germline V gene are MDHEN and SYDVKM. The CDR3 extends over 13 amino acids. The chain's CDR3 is CASSLLGQDTQYF. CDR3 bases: TGTGCCAGCAGTTTACTGGGCCAAGATACGCAGTATTTT.

The CDR3 DNA reads as TGTGCCAGCACAGGACAGGGGGCGGTTGAGCCCCAGCATTTT. Its translation: CASTGQGAVEPQHF. The V and J genes are TRBV2 and TRBJ1-5; 11 bases are shared with TRBD1. This CDR3 comprises 14 residues. Losses at the gene ends were 7 bases for V and 8 bases for J; bases not matched to a gene: 7. Germline-derived CDR1 and CDR2 are SNHLY and FYNNEI.

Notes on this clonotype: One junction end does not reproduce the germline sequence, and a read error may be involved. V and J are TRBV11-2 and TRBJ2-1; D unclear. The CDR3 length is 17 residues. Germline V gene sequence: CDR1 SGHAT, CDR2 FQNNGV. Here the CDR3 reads CASSLGFGGSSYNEQIF. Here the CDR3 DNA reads TGTGCCAGCAGCTTAGGTTTCGGTGGAAGCTCCTACAATGAGCAGATCTTC.

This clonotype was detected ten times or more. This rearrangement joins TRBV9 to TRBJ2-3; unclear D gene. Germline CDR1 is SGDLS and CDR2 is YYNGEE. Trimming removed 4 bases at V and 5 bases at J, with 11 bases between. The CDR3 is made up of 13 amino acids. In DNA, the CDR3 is TGTGCCAGCAGCCTCGAGATTGTAGATACGCAGTATTTT. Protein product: CASSLEIVDTQYF.

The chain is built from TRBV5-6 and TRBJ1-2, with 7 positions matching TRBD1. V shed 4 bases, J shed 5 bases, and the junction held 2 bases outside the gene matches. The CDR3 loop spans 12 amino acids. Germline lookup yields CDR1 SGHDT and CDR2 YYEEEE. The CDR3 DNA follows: TGTGCCAGCAGCCGGGGACAGTATGGCTACACCTTC. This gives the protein CASSRGQYGYTF. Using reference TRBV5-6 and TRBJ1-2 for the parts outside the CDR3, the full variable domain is DAGVTQSPTHLIKTRGQQVTLRCSPKSGHDTVSWYQQALGQGPQFIFQYYEEEERQRGNFPDRFSGHQFPNYSSELNVNALLLGDSALYLCASSRGQYGYTFGSGTRLTVV.

The CDR3: CSGVGPQMRTGLVNYGYTF. The CDR3 DNA sequence: TGCAGCGGTGTGGGCCCCCAAATGAGGACAGGGCTGGTTAACTATGGCTACACCTTC. The rearrangement uses TRBV29-1 and TRBJ1-2; the match to TRBD1 covers 8 bases. Germline V lookup: CDR1 SQVTM, CDR2 ANQGSEA. The V segment lost 7 bases and the J segment 1 base; nucleotides outside the gene matches: 23. This CDR3 comprises 19 residues. Supplemented by reference TRBV29-1 and TRBJ1-2, the full variable domain reads SAVISQKPSRDICQRGTSLTIQCQVDSQVTMMFWYRQQPGQSLTLIATANQGSEATYESGFVIDKFPISRPNLTFSTLTVSNMSPEDSSIYLCSGVGPQMRTGLVNYGYTFGSGTRLTVV.

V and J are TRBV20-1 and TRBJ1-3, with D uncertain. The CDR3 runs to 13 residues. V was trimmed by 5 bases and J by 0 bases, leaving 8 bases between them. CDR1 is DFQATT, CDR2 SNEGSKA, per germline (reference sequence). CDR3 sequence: CSALVGSGNTIYF. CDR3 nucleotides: TGCAGTGCTCTGGTGGGCTCTGGAAACACCATATATTTT.

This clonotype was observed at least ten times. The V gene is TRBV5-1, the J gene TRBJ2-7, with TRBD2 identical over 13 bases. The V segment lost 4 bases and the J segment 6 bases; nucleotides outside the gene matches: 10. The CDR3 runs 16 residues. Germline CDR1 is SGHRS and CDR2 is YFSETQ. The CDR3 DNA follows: TGCGCCAGCAGCCCGTACAAGGGACTAGCGGGGCGCGAGCAGTACTTC. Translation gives CASSPYKGLAGREQYF.

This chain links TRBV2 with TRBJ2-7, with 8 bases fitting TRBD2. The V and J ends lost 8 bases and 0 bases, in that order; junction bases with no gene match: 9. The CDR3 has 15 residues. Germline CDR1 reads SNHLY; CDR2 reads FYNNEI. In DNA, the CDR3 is TGTGCCAGCTGCTTAGCGGGGTTCAGCTCCTACGAGCAGTACTTC. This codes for CASCLAGFSSYEQYF.

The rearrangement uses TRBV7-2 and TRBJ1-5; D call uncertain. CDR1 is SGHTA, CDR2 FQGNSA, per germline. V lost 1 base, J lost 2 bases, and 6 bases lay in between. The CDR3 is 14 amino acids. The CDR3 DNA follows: TGTGCCAGCAGCTTAGTTCTTGGCAATCAGCCCCAGCATTTT. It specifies CASSLVLGNQPQHF.

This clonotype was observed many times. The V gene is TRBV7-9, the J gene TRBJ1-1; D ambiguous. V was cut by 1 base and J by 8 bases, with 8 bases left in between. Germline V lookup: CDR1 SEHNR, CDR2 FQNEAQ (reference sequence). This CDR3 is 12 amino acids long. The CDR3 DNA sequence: TGTGCCAGCAGCTTAGGTGGGCACGAAGCTTTCTTT. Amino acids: CASSLGGHEAFF.

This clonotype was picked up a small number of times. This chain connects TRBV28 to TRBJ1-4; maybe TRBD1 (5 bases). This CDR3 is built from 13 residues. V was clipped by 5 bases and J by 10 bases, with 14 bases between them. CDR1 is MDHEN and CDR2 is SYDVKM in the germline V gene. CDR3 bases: TGTGCCAGCAGTATAGTCAGGGACCGAAAACTGTTTTTT. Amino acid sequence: CASSIVRDRKLFF.